What follows are 24 T cell receptor beta chains derived from one specimen sequenced in a study of cytomegalovirus exposure and HLA in healthy donors. TCRdb's table, derived via immunoSEQ multiplex PCR, lists solely in-frame clones and lacks some. Of about 150,000 clones in the sample, roughly 84% are singletons; the top ten hold 2.1%. Sequencing was done on a sample of PBMCs. Receptors originate from a human donor in good health.

This clone occurred a few times. This rearrangement joins TRBV25-1 to TRBJ1-6; D remains unclear. CDR1 and CDR2 from the germline V gene are MGHDK and SYGVNS. The CDR3 consists of 12 residues. Trimming pared 2 bases from V and 10 bases from J, leaving 6 bases between. Here the CDR3 reads CASSEPGSPLHF. CDR3 nucleotides: TGTGCCAGCAGTGAACCGGGGTCACCCCTCCACTTT.

The chain carries TRBV5-6 and TRBJ1-2; D gene unclear. CDR1 and CDR2 (germline): SGHDT, YYEEEE. The CDR3 length is 16 residues. Trimming cost V 1 base and J 4 bases, with 17 bases left between them. The CDR3 protein is CASSLRSSGSVYGYTF. In DNA, the CDR3 is TGTGCCAGCAGCTTGAGATCTTCAGGTTCGGTCTATGGCTACACCTTC.

The gene calls are TRBV29-1 and TRBJ2-3; D is unclear. Germline lookup yields CDR1 SQVTM and CDR2 ANQGSEA. Between the trimmed V and J ends, which lost 5 bases and 4 bases, there was a span of 13 bases. The CDR3 totals 13 residues. Here the CDR3 reads CSVPQPSPDTQYF. The CDR3 DNA is TGCAGCGTTCCACAACCTTCCCCAGATACGCAGTATTTT.

The chain links TRBV19 to TRBJ1-6; maybe TRBD1 (6 bases). Looked up from germline, CDR1 is LNHDA and CDR2 is SQIVND (reference sequence). The CDR3 runs to 15 residues. V was pared by 3 bases and J by 4 bases, with 10 bases between. CDR3 sequence (DNA): TGTGCCAGTAGTATCAAGGGGGATTATAATTCACCCCTCCACTTT. It translates to CASSIKGDYNSPLHF.

The chain couples TRBV2 to TRBJ1-1; 7 nucleotides align to TRBD1. The germline CDR1 and CDR2 sequences are SNHLY and FYNNEI. Trimming at V came to 5 bases and at J to 4 bases, leaving 7 bases not matched to a gene. There are 14 residues in the CDR3. The CDR3 reads CASSPGGGGTEAFF. The CDR3 DNA follows: TGTGCCAGCAGTCCAGGGGGAGGTGGCACTGAAGCTTTCTTT.

The CDR3 DNA reads as TGTGCCAGCAGTTACGGCGGAGGGCGCGAGCAGTACTTC. It specifies CASSYGGGREQYF. The chain uses TRBV6-6 and TRBJ2-7, with D perhaps matching TRBD2 (6 bases). Germline V CDR1 and CDR2: MNHNY, SVGAGI (reference sequence). Between the trimmed V and J ends, which lost 2 bases and 6 bases, there was a span of 11 bases. CDR3 length equals 13 residues.

The chain carries TRBV7-2 and TRBJ1-2; a weak D match, TRBD1 (6 bases). The CDR3 is made up of 17 amino acids. V was shortened by 1 base and J by 2 bases, with 17 bases between the two germline ends. Germline assignment: CDR1 SGHTA and CDR2 FQGNSA. CDR3 coding DNA: TGTGCCAGCAGCTTAGATCTTTTGACAGGCCCGAACTATGGCTACACCTTC. This gives the protein CASSLDLLTGPNYGYTF.

This chain uses TRBV11-2 with TRBJ2-3; D is uncertain. Germline CDR1 is SGHAT and CDR2 is FQNNGV. The CDR3 is 15 amino acids. V lost 2 bases and J 1 base, leaving 10 bases between the germline ends. The CDR3: CASSLSLGRTDTQYF. The CDR3 nucleotides are TGTGCCAGCAGCTTATCCTTGGGCCGCACAGATACGCAGTATTTT.

The count of this clone is one. V is TRBV5-6 and J is TRBJ1-2; 7 bases align to TRBD1. This CDR3 has 15 residues. V was clipped by 7 bases and J by 0 bases; unmatched bases: 9. CDR1 SGHDT and CDR2 YYEEEE come from the germline V gene. The CDR3 bases are TGTGCCAGCGGAGGGGGCAAACGAACTAACTATGGCTACACCTTC. It specifies CASGGGKRTNYGYTF.

This clone was detected a few times. This sequence joins TRBV7-2 and TRBJ2-7; maybe TRBD2 (5 bases). CDR3 length: 13 amino acids. From germline, CDR1 is SGHTA and CDR2 FQGNSA. V was clipped by 5 bases and J by 4 bases, with 12 bases between them. CDR3: CASSPSGPYEQYF. The CDR3 DNA sequence: TGTGCCAGCAGCCCGAGCGGACCTTACGAGCAGTACTTC.

This clone came up once. The V and J genes are TRBV27 and TRBJ2-7, with D maybe TRBD2 (6 bases). This CDR3 is built from 15 residues. The germline V and J ends were trimmed by 3 bases and 1 base, with 13 bases remaining between them. Germline lookup yields CDR1 MNHEY and CDR2 SMNVEV (reference sequence). The CDR3 DNA follows: TGTGCCAGCAGTTTTGATTTCGGGGGTTCCTACGAGCAGTACTTC. Its translation is CASSFDFGGSYEQYF.

This sequence joins TRBV7-2 and TRBJ1-2; perhaps TRBD1 as D (6 bases). Germline CDR1 is SGHTA and CDR2 is FQGNSA. The germline V and J ends were trimmed by 3 bases and 2 bases, with 7 bases remaining between them. The CDR3 is 13 amino acids. CDR3 amino acids: CASSFGQNYGYTF. Here the CDR3 DNA reads TGTGCCAGCAGCTTCGGACAGAACTATGGCTACACCTTC.

This clone was counted a single time. The V gene is TRBV19, the J gene TRBJ1-3; D gene ambiguous. Trimming shortened V by 10 bases and J by 1 base, and 20 bases separated the two germline ends. This CDR3 comprises 16 residues. Per germline, CDR1 LNHDA and CDR2 SQIVND (reference sequence). The CDR3 region has the DNA TGTGCCACTACAGATGCCCTGGGTAGTTCTGGAAACACCATATATTTT. Protein: CATTDALGSSGNTIYF.

This chain uses TRBV7-8 with TRBJ1-5; TRBD1 might be the D (6 bases). The ends were cut back, 0 bases at V and 7 bases at J, with 16 bases in the middle. CDR3 size: 16 residues. Germline V gives CDR1 SGHVS, CDR2 FQNEAQ. The CDR3 here is CASSLARGGAGQPQHF. The CDR3 DNA follows: TGTGCCAGCAGCTTAGCGAGAGGGGGGGCAGGACAGCCCCAGCATTTT. The complete variable domain, with remaining parts taken from reference TRBV7-8 and TRBJ1-5, reads GAGVSQSPRYKVAKRGQDVALRCDPISGHVSLFWYQQALGQGPEFLTYFQNEAQLDKSGLPSDRFFAERPEGSVSTLKIQRTQQEDSAVYLCASSLARGGAGQPQHFGDGTRLSIL.

The chain carries TRBV5-1 and TRBJ2-5, with 10 bases identical to TRBD1. Germline CDR1 reads SGHRS; CDR2 reads YFSETQ. After removal of 4 bases from V and 2 bases from J, the junction contained 11 bases not matched to a gene. This CDR3 region has 17 residues. As DNA, the CDR3 is TGCGCCAGCAGCGGGGGGGACAGGGGAAAGGCACAAGAGACCCAGTACTTC. This sequence encodes CASSGGDRGKAQETQYF.

This sequence joins TRBV28 and TRBJ2-7; 7 bases fit TRBD2. CDR3 length: 14 amino acids. Germline V gene data show CDR1 as MDHEN and CDR2 as SYDVKM. Trimming removed 3 bases from V and 7 bases from J; junction bases left unmatched: 9. The CDR3 bases are TGTGCCAGCAGTTTCCGGTGGGAGGGTTGGGAGCAGTACTTC. Translating it yields CASSFRWEGWEQYF.

V usage is TRBV9 and J usage is TRBJ2-2, with D uncertain. Germline assignment: CDR1 SGDLS and CDR2 YYNGEE. With 3 bases removed from V and 3 bases from J, the gap between germline ends came to 9 bases. The CDR3 covers 14 residues. The DNA of the CDR3 is TGTGCCAGCAGCGAAGAGATTTACACCGGGGAGCTGTTTTTT. As protein: CASSEEIYTGELFF.

This chain connects TRBV5-5 to TRBJ1-2; D gene uncertain. V was pared by 5 bases and J by 0 bases, with 14 bases between. The CDR3 is made up of 15 amino acids. CDR1 and CDR2 from the germline V gene are SGHKS and YYEKEE (reference sequence). CDR3 region: CASRLGAGANYGYTF. In DNA, the CDR3 is TGTGCCAGCAGACTGGGAGCGGGAGCTAACTATGGCTACACCTTC.

The V gene is TRBV6-5, the J gene TRBJ1-2; D possibly corresponds to TRBD1 (6 bases). With 5 bases removed from V and 0 bases from J, the gap between germline ends came to 13 bases. The germline CDR1 and CDR2 sequences are MNHEY and SVGAGI. The CDR3 has 15 amino acids. For the CDR3, the DNA is TGTGCCAGCAGTCCACAGGGAAAAACTAACTATGGCTACACCTTC. This translates into CASSPQGKTNYGYTF.

The chain links TRBV10-3 to TRBJ1-2; unclear D gene. The CDR3 has 12 amino acids. The V gene's germline CDR1 is ENHRY and CDR2 SYGVKD. V was pared by 0 bases and J by 8 bases, with 7 bases between. The CDR3 reads CAISESGDGYTF. The DNA for the CDR3 is TGTGCCATCAGTGAGTCAGGAGACGGCTACACCTTC.

The chain combines TRBV7-2 with TRBJ2-5; 7 bases line up with TRBD2. From germline, CDR1 is SGHTA and CDR2 FQGNSA. The CDR3 loop spans 13 amino acids. Trimming at V came to 5 bases and at J to 4 bases, leaving 4 bases not matched to a gene. CDR3 loop: CASSATSVETQYF. CDR3 nucleotides: TGTGCCAGCAGCGCCACTAGCGTAGAGACCCAGTACTTC. Full variable domain (rest looked up from reference TRBV7-2 and TRBJ2-5): GAGVSQSPSNKVTEKGKDVELRCDPISGHTALYWYRQSLGQGLEFLIYFQGNSAPDKSGLPSDRFSAERTGGSVSTLTIQRTQQEDSAVYLCASSATSVETQYFGPGTRLLVL.

The chain links TRBV7-6 to TRBJ2-1; TRBD1 might be the D (6 bases). CDR3 length: 14 amino acids. CDR1 and CDR2 (germline): SGHVS, FNYEAQ. V lost 1 base and J 8 bases, leaving 12 bases between the germline ends. The CDR3 protein is CASSLEQGAYEQFF. The DNA for the CDR3 is TGTGCCAGCAGCTTAGAACAGGGTGCATATGAGCAGTTCTTC.

The rearrangement links TRBV7-6 to TRBJ2-2; 10 bases fit TRBD2. The trim removed 1 base at V and 4 bases at J, leaving 0 bases unmatched. Germline lookup yields CDR1 SGHVS and CDR2 FNYEAQ. The CDR3 sequence is 15 residues long. CDR3 bases: TGTGCCAGCAGCTTAGGACTAGCGGGCACCGGGGAGCTGTTTTTT. Its translation is CASSLGLAGTGELFF.

The rearrangement uses TRBV18 and TRBJ2-5; D is undetermined. CDR1 KGHSH and CDR2 LQKENI come from the germline V gene. Trimming took off 3 bases at V and 4 bases at J, with 6 bases between the two ends. The CDR3 extends over 12 amino acids. The CDR3 nucleotides read TGTGCCAGCTCACCCTCCGGAGAGACCCAGTACTTC. Translating gives CASSPSGETQYF.